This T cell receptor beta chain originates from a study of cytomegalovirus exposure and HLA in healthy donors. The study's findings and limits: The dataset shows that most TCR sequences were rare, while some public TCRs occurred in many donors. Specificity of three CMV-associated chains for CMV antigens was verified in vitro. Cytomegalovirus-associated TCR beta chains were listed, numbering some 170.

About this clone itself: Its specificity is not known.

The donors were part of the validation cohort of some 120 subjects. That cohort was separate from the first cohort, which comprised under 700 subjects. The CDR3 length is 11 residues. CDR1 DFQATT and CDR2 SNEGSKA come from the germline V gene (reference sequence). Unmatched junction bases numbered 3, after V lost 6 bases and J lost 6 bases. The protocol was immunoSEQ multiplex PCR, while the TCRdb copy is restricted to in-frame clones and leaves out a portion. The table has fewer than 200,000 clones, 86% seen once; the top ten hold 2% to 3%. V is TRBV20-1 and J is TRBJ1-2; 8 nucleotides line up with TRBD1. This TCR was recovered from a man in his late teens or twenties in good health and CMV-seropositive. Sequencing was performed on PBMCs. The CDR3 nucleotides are TGCAGTGCCAGGGGGCGCGATGGCTACACCTTC. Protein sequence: CSARGRDGYTF.